This passage covers 19 T cell receptor beta chains from one sample sequenced in a study of CD8+CD57+ T cells in acquired aplastic anemia. It was genomic DNA that served as the template for profiling TCR beta VDJ and CDR3. TCRdb re-called the reads with MiXCR, one entry per CDR3 protein. The table lists some 200,000 distinct CDR3 sequences, 65% of them singletons. An expansion of CD8+CD57+ cells by flow cytometry had been shown in patients chosen for sequencing. Sequencing was carried out using sorted CD4+, CD8+, or CD8+CD57+ T cells (not recorded which) from PBMCs. These receptors originate from a human donor with aplastic anemia.

Notes on this clonotype: No DNA is shown, since the ends of the CDR3 on it are uncertain; the CDR3 is the one TCRdb lists. This chain connects TRBV7-3 to TRBJ1-2; TRBD1, the table's D call, was not compared with the DNA. Per germline, CDR1 SGHTA and CDR2 FQGTGA. The CDR3 is 24 amino acids long, termini counted. CDR3: CASSLDGSTDTQYFGPGTVWGYTF.

This clonotype was picked up many times. The rearrangement links TRBV7-9 to TRBJ2-3, with 7 bases that match TRBD2. The CDR3 extends over 16 amino acids. V was pared by 5 bases and J by 1 base, with 9 bases of the junction left unmatched. Germline V gene lookup returns CDR1 SEHNR and CDR2 FQNEAQ (reference sequence). The CDR3 loop is CASSPREGPRTDTQYF. CDR3 DNA: TGTGCCAGCAGCCCTAGGGAGGGGCCCCGCACAGATACGCAGTATTTT.

This sequence joins TRBV9 and TRBJ2-7; 12 bases line up with TRBD1. This CDR3 contains 15 residues. The germline CDR1 and CDR2 sequences are SGDLS and YYNGEE. Trimming cost V 4 bases and J 7 bases; bases outside gene matches: 9. CDR3: CASSPRDRGRGEQYF. The CDR3 DNA reads as TGTGCCAGCAGCCCAAGGGACAGGGGGCGCGGGGAGCAGTACTTC.

The sample holds one count of this clonotype. The gene calls are TRBV12-3 or TRBV12-4 and TRBJ1-2, with a tentative D call TRBD1 (5 bases). The ends were cut back, 7 bases at V and 8 bases at J, with 23 bases in the middle. This CDR3 is 15 amino acids long. The CDR3 loop is CASKPGDQQVFGYTF. CDR3 nucleotide sequence: TGTGCCAGCAAACCGGGGGACCAGCAAGTCTTCGGCTACACCTTC.

The chain couples TRBV10-3 to TRBJ2-1; 10 nucleotides match TRBD2. This CDR3 contains 16 residues. Per the germline V gene, CDR1 is ENHRY and CDR2 is SYGVKD. After removal of 4 bases from V and 8 bases from J, the junction contained 11 bases not matched to a gene. The CDR3 coding sequence is TGTGCCATCAGTGCCTCTGTTAGCGGGAGGATCTATGAGCAGTTCTTC. It translates to CAISASVSGRIYEQFF.

The chain uses TRBV2 and TRBJ2-3; D gene unclear. CDR1 and CDR2 (germline): SNHLY, FYNNEI. Trimming took off 5 bases at V and 0 bases at J, with 9 bases between the two ends. The CDR3 covers 14 residues. The CDR3 protein is CASSRVASTDTQYF. CDR3 in DNA: TGTGCCAGCAGTCGGGTTGCTAGCACAGATACGCAGTATTTT.

The gene calls are TRBV19 and TRBJ1-1; tentative D call: TRBD1 (5 bases). Germline CDR1 is LNHDA and CDR2 is SQIVND (reference sequence). Trimming pared 7 bases from V and 10 bases from J, leaving 19 bases between. The CDR3 totals 13 residues. The CDR3 DNA follows: TGTGCCAGTACCCATGGGGAGGTACAGGCAGCTTTCTTT. As protein: CASTHGEVQAAFF.

This clonotype was seen a few times. The V call is TRBV2, the J call TRBJ2-3, with no clear D. The germline gives CDR1 SNHLY, CDR2 FYNNEI. This CDR3 contains 11 residues. Trimming stripped 10 bases from V and 0 bases from J, with 5 bases between. The CDR3 DNA reads TGTGCCACCTCTAGCACAGATACGCAGTATTTT. The encoded protein is CATSSTDTQYF.

CDR3 sequence: CASSEHGQGYEQYF. The CDR3 nucleotides are TGTGCCAGCAGTGAGCATGGACAGGGCTACGAGCAGTACTTC. J is TRBJ2-7 and V is TRBV2; 8 bases agree with TRBD1. The CDR3 loop spans 14 amino acids. With V trimmed by 3 bases and J by 3 bases, 4 bases remained unmatched. From germline, CDR1 is SNHLY and CDR2 FYNNEI.

The chain couples TRBV24-1 to TRBJ2-6; D might be TRBD2 (6 bases). The CDR3 has 20 amino acids. V lost 5 bases to trimming and J lost 2 bases, with 24 bases between them. Germline V gene lookup returns CDR1 KGHDR and CDR2 SFDVKD. The chain's CDR3 is CATSVIPGGPPDTGANVLTF. The CDR3 region has the DNA TGTGCCACCAGTGTAATCCCCGGGGGTCCCCCTGACACTGGGGCCAACGTCCTGACTTTC.

The count of this clonotype is one. The chain links TRBV7-9 to TRBJ2-6; 8 bases are a match to TRBD1. CDR3 length: 16 amino acids. CDR1 SEHNR and CDR2 FQNEAQ come from the germline V gene (reference sequence). After removal of 8 bases from V and 2 bases from J, the junction contained 8 bases not matched to a gene. Written as DNA, the CDR3 is TGTGCCAGCGGCCCAGGGGGCAGGCCTGGGGCCAACGTCCTGACTTTC. Protein sequence: CASGPGGRPGANVLTF.

In this sample, this clonotype turned up a few times. This chain joins TRBV7-9 and TRBJ2-7; D might be TRBD1 (5 bases). This CDR3 is 12 amino acids long. In germline, CDR1 is SEHNR, CDR2 FQNEAQ (reference sequence). The V end was cut by 5 bases, the J end by 10 bases, with 15 bases between. CDR3 nucleotides: TGTGCCAGCAGCCCTATTCAGGGTCTTCAGTACTTC. Translation: CASSPIQGLQYF.

The chain recombines TRBV2 with TRBJ2-1; 9 nucleotides line up with TRBD2. Germline CDR1 and CDR2: SNHLY and FYNNEI. V lost 4 bases, J lost 9 bases, and 4 bases stayed unmatched. This CDR3 comprises 13 residues. This CDR3 is CASSVQRGVEQFF. As DNA, the CDR3 is TGTGCCAGCAGTGTACAGCGGGGGGTTGAGCAGTTCTTC.

V and J are TRBV9 and TRBJ2-7; TRBD2 matches at 8 bases. Germline V gene sequence: CDR1 SGDLS, CDR2 YYNGEE. The CDR3 contains 16 residues. J gave up 0 bases and V 0 bases, and 5 bases lay outside the gene matches. DNA of the CDR3: TGTGCCAGCAGCGTAGAGGCTAGCGGGTCCTCCTACGAGCAGTACTTC. Protein sequence: CASSVEASGSSYEQYF.

The rearrangement joins TRBV20-1 to TRBJ2-7, with 12 nucleotides matching TRBD2. The V gene end was trimmed by 6 bases and the J gene end by 5 bases; junction bases not matched to a gene: 17. There are 17 residues in the CDR3. Germline CDR1 and CDR2: DFQATT and SNEGSKA (reference sequence). The CDR3 DNA follows: TGCAGTGCCCAAGGACTAGCGGGGCTAGTTGGGTCCCACGAGCAGTACTTC. Translated: CSAQGLAGLVGSHEQYF.

This chain joins TRBV11-1 and TRBJ2-7; D is unclear. CDR1 is SGHAT and CDR2 is FQDESV in the germline V gene (reference sequence). The CDR3 totals 13 residues. V was cut by 9 bases and J by 2 bases, with 14 bases left in between. The CDR3 nucleotides are TGTGCCAGTCGAAAAGAGCCAACCTACGAGCAGTACTTC. This codes for CASRKEPTYEQYF.

The chain joins TRBV7-9 to TRBJ1-1; D is possibly TRBD1 (5 bases). The CDR3 length is 15 residues. The V end was cut by 4 bases, the J end by 1 base, with 13 bases between. Germline CDR1 reads SEHNR; CDR2 reads FQNEAQ (reference sequence). CDR3 region: CASSYSRVENTEAFF. In DNA form, the CDR3 reads TGTGCCAGCAGCTACTCCAGGGTAGAGAACACTGAAGCTTTCTTT.

This clonotype was observed many times. The J gene is TRBJ2-3, the V gene TRBV6-4; D may be TRBD1 or TRBD2 (5 bases each). With 0 bases removed from V and 4 bases from J, the gap between germline ends came to 11 bases. The CDR3 is made up of 15 amino acids. In germline, CDR1 is MRHNA, CDR2 SNTAGT. CDR3 sequence (DNA): TGTGCCAGCAGTGACTCGCGGCAGGGAGCAGATACGCAGTATTTT. Protein: CASSDSRQGADTQYF.

The rearrangement uses TRBV10-3 and TRBJ1-4, with D perhaps TRBD1 (6 bases). Germline loops: CDR1 ENHRY, CDR2 SYGVKD. This CDR3 region has 16 residues. V dropped 0 bases and J dropped 7 bases, with 15 bases sitting between them. CDR3 DNA sequence: TGTGCCATCAGTGAGTCGAAAGCAGGGGCGCCTGAAAAACTGTTTTTT. This gives the protein CAISESKAGAPEKLFF.